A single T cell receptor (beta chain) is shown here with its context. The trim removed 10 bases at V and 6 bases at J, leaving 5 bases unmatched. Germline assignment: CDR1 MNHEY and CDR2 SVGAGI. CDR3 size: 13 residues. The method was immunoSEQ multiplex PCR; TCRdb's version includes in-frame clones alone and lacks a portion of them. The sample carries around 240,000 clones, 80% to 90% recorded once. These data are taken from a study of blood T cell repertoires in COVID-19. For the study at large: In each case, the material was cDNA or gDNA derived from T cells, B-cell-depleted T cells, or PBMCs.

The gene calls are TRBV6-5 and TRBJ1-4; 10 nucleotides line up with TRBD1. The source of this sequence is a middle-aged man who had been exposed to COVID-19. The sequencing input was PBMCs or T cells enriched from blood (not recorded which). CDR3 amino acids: CATAGTGDEKLFF. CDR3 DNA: TGTGCCACCGCGGGGACAGGGGATGAAAAACTGTTTTTT.